This T cell receptor beta chain was observed in a study of T cells after yellow fever vaccination (dated by TCRdb to about 2019). With regard to the full study: The SMART-Seq v4 Ultra Low Input RNA kit was used to prepare libraries from fractions with low cell numbers. To follow T-cell clones before and after both primary and booster YFV17D yellow fever vaccination, bulk TCR alpha and beta repertoires underwent longitudinal sequencing. Two healthy male donors, one aged 18 to 30 and one aged 30 to 40 years, made up the cohort. Blood samples were taken at several timepoints before and after primary and secondary immunization, and bulk PBMC replicates and cell subsets were isolated.

The sample's treatment or condition label, decoded: live attenuated yellow fever vaccine strain. At each blood-draw timepoint, two biological replicates of bulk PBMCs were obtained. A standard Ficoll-Paque protocol was used to isolate PBMCs from peripheral blood. RNA was extracted with TriZol from bulk PBMCs, CD4 and CD8 fractions, and dextramer-positive and dextramer-negative fractions. What the work shows at the level of the full study, not this receptor alone: The study included only two donors, which limits how far the findings can be generalized. FACS-sorted repertoires could contain abundant contaminating clonotypes from the bulk population, so computational filtering was required. A small fraction of clonotypes appeared in both the CD4 and CD8 compartments, likely as a result of convergent recombination. Compared with the primary T-cell response, the secondary T-cell response was faster but weaker, reaching its peak on day 5 rather than on day 15. After the booster, most clones that had expanded after primary vaccination were detected again (around 96% of CD4 and around nine tenths of CD8), suggesting broad maintenance of memory.

TCR cDNA was made using 5'RACE template switching, a step that added a universal primer site and unique molecular identifiers. Priming for cDNA synthesis came from both the TCR alpha and TCR beta constant segments. Two PCR steps were used to amplify libraries, with sample barcodes and sequencing adapters being added in the second step. Sequencing of libraries was performed on Illumina HiSeq 2500 (2x100 bp) or NovaSeq (2x150 bp). Per the source publication's procedure: Reads were demultiplexed and collapsed into UMI consensus sequences with MIGEC, and V(D)J alignment was performed with MiXCR. Using edgeR on replicate PBMC samples, clonotypes were called vaccine-responding if FDR was below 0.01 and the log2 fold change was above 5 up to day 15. CD4 or CD8 identity was assigned to each bulk clonotype according to whether the clonotype was present at higher abundance in the sequenced CD4 repertoire or the sequenced CD8 repertoire. TCRdb took the public reads, trimmed them with fastp at Q25, ran MiXCR for clone calling and kept in-frame beta chains. Rows are unified per CDR3 protein, each entry keeping the most common DNA and genes. TCRdb, not the authors, supplied the V and J calls. In this sample the table shows about 630,000 distinct CDR3 sequences, about 12% of which occur a single time. The ten biggest clones cover about 15% of the sample.

Relative to germline, V is 0 bases shorter and J is 6 bases shorter, with 12 bases between their ends. From the germline V gene (reference sequence), CDR1 is GTSNPN and CDR2 is SVGIG. The CDR3 runs 14 residues from the cysteine to the phenylalanine. The retained sequence is limited to the CDR3, 42 bases, with the frame set at the first base. This clonotype was seen a handful of times. Its cognate antigen has yet to be identified. No base quality information exists; no much larger clone differs at one position. The chain joins TRBV30 to TRBJ2-1; the D region is possibly TRBD1 or TRBD2, each matching across 5 bases. Sequencing was performed on PBMCs, taken on the day of the yellow fever booster vaccination. This sequence was found in a man aged 25-40 years who received the YFV17D yellow fever vaccine. The DNA sequence is as follows: TGTGCCTGGAGTGTACCGGGGCTTTTCAATGAGCAGTTCTTC. The translation is CAWSVPGLFNEQFF.